This T cell receptor beta chain was observed in a study of PD-1 blockade in classical Hodgkin lymphoma. Points from the study as a whole: Nothing has yet pinned down what causes the repertoire differences, possibly disease activity or prior therapy. Complete responders showed a baseline diversity that resembled the diversity of newly diagnosed patients.

For this clone: The antigen is undetermined.

Every one of the patients relapsed after autologous stem cell transplantation (brentuximab vedotin exposure was variable). Under best response, outcomes were complete response, partial response or progressive disease. Some clones are missing from TCRdb's copy, which holds only in-frame ones; the method was immunoSEQ multiplex PCR. The data hold around 40,000 clones, with around 80% observed a single time. The sequencing here drew on peripheral blood mononuclear cells (PBMCs), taken at baseline. This receptor was identified in a human donor with classical Hodgkin lymphoma.

CDR3 coding DNA: TGCAGCGTTGATCTCGGGGCGGCAGATACGCAGTATTTT. Translated: CSVDLGAADTQYF. The rearrangement uses TRBV29-1 and TRBJ2-3; D possibly matches TRBD1 or TRBD2 (5 bases each). Germline loops: CDR1 SQVTM, CDR2 ANQGSEA. V gave up 3 bases and J gave up 4 bases, with 11 bases separating them. This CDR3 spans 13 amino acids.